The entry below describes one TCR beta chain. Its cognate antigen is unknown. This entry is derived from a study of OX40 agonist ivuxolimab in advanced cancers. Study conclusions and caveats: Average numbers of expanded clones were greater in CD8+ T cells than in CD4+.

This CDR3 comprises 15 residues. Germline V gene data show CDR1 as KGHSH and CDR2 as LQKENI. The ends lost 3 bases at V and 9 bases at J; junction bases unmatched: 12. The method was immunoSEQ multiplex PCR; TCRdb's version includes in-frame clones alone and lacks a portion of them. The table shows 65,000 to 80,000 clones, with roughly 84% occurring only once. The TCR was taken from an adult with an advanced solid tumor such as melanoma, head and neck, liver or kidney cancer. Sequenced material: CD4+ or CD8+ T cells sorted from blood, taken in a trial of the OX40 agonist ivuxolimab. The rearrangement links TRBV18 to TRBJ2-7; TRBD2 agrees at 9 bases. The CDR3 loop is CASSPGGRAVGTQYF. The CDR3 bases are TGTGCCAGCTCACCGGGCGGGAGGGCCGTTGGCACGCAGTACTTC.